This note documents a single TCR beta chain sequence. Enrolment of Seattle patients took place during active infection, and they were followed longitudinally. Authors' analysis steps: Estimates of nucleated cell counts were drawn from the amplification of reference gene primers. Sequencing was performed with immunoSEQ multiplex PCR; in TCRdb, only in-frame clones are kept and a portion is missing. V, J and clone size reflect that table, while D and trimming were determined from the DNA. The table lists 100,000 to 150,000 clones, approximately 90% of them singletons. These data come from a study of blood T cell repertoires in COVID-19. Whole-study context: Sites in the United States, Italy and Spain provided acute and convalescent COVID-19 samples. PBMCs, B-cell-depleted T cells, or T cells were the source of the cDNA or gDNA that made up the material.

Specimen: peripheral blood. The TCR was taken from a man in his sixties with COVID-19, enrolled during active disease.

In DNA, the CDR3 is TGTGCCAGCAGTTCCGACACCAATCAGCCCCAGCATTTT. This gives the protein CASSSDTNQPQHF. V gene TRBV12-3 or TRBV12-4 combines with J gene TRBJ1-5; D uncertain. The CDR3 runs 13 residues. V lost 4 bases and J 3 bases, leaving 7 bases between the germline ends.